This is a list of T cell receptor beta chains from one sample in a study of blood T cell repertoires in COVID-19. Some clones are missing from TCRdb's copy, which holds only in-frame ones; the method was immunoSEQ multiplex PCR. The sample carries 80,000 to 100,000 clones, 81% recorded once. The sequenced sample was peripheral blood. These receptors all stem from a man aged 55 to 70 with acute or convalescent COVID-19. Each CDR3 is given with its conserved first and last residue. A D gene is named only where the DNA matches it firmly. Clone size is not always given. Where it is, it says once, few, many or a class for expanded clones.

v_call,j_call,d_call,clone_size,cdr3_aa,cdr3_nt
TRBV6-2/TRBV6-3,TRBJ1-2,TRBD1,.,CASSYPSSTGPFDGYTF,TGTGCCAGCAGTTACCCTTCTTCGACAGGGCCTTTCGATGGCTACACCTTC
TRBV19,TRBJ2-7,.,.,CASSFRSELYEQYF,TGTGCCAGTAGTTTTCGCTCCGAGCTCTACGAGCAGTACTTC
TRBV4-2,TRBJ2-3,.,.,CASSSRDVDTQYF,TGTGCCAGCAGCAGCCGAGATGTGGATACGCAGTATTTT
TRBV7-2,TRBJ1-5,.,.,CASSLASRAGNQPQHF,TGTGCCAGCAGCTTAGCTAGCAGGGCTGGCAATCAGCCCCAGCATTTT
TRBV11-1,TRBJ2-3,TRBD1,.,CASSPRQGSTDTQYF,TGTGCCAGCAGCCCAAGACAGGGCAGCACAGATACGCAGTATTTT
TRBV19,TRBJ1-1,.,once,CASDLGGNTEAFF,TGTGCCAGTGATCTAGGGGGGAACACTGAAGCTTTCTTT
TRBV7-6,TRBJ2-3,TRBD2,.,CASSLYGGYTDTQYF,TGTGCCAGCAGCTTATACGGGGGGTACACAGATACGCAGTATTTT
TRBV29-1,TRBJ2-5,.,many,CSVANPGVGETQYF,TGCAGCGTTGCGAACCCCGGGGTTGGAGAGACCCAGTACTTC
TRBV18,TRBJ1-5,.,.,CASSPSGGGTSNQPQHF,TGTGCCAGCTCGCCTTCAGGCGGGGGCACGAGCAATCAGCCCCAGCATTTT
TRBV5-1,TRBJ2-1,.,.,CASSFDGQGFEQFF,TGCGCCAGCAGCTTTGACGGTCAGGGGTTTGAGCAGTTCTTC
TRBV30,TRBJ2-4,.,.,CAWSVVQGLKNIQYF,TGTGCCTGGAGTGTAGTTCAGGGTCTGAAAAACATTCAGTACTTC
TRBV7-9,TRBJ1-1,.,.,CASSSKTGNTEAFF,TGTGCCAGCAGCTCAAAGACAGGGAACACTGAAGCTTTCTTT
TRBV7-3,TRBJ1-1,TRBD1,.,CASSLQGGKNTEAFF,TGTGCCAGCAGCCTACAGGGGGGTAAGAACACTGAAGCTTTCTTT
TRBV7-9,TRBJ2-3,TRBD2,.,CASSLPPRGGRGDTQYF,TGTGCCAGCAGCCTTCCCCCGCGGGGGGGCCGAGGAGATACGCAGTATTTT
TRBV28,TRBJ2-7,TRBD1,.,CASSFRGQGDYEQYF,TGTGCCAGCAGTTTTCGTGGACAGGGGGACTACGAGCAGTACTTC
TRBV28,TRBJ1-5,.,.,CASSLYRGGHSNQPQHF,TGTGCCAGCAGCCTCTATAGAGGGGGTCATAGCAATCAGCCCCAGCATTTT